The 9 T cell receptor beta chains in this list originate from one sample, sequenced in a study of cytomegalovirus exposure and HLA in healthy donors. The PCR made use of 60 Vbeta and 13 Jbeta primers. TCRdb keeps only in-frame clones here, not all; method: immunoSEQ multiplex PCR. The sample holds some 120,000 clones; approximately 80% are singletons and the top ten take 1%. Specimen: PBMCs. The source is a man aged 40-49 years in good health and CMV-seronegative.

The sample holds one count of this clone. The chain's CDR3 is CASHHGQLGVYGYTF. DNA of the CDR3: TGTGCCAGCCACCACGGACAGCTGGGGGTCTATGGCTACACCTTC. The V call is TRBV6-1, the J call TRBJ1-2, with a tentative D call TRBD1 (6 bases). CDR1 is MNHNS and CDR2 is SASEGT in the germline V gene. The ends were cut back, 8 bases at V and 4 bases at J, with 20 bases in the middle. The CDR3 loop spans 15 amino acids.

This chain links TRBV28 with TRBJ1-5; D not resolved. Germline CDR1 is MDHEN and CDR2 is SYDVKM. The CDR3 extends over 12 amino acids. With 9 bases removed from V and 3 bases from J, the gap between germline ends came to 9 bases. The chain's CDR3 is CASGLTNQPQHF. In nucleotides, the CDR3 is TGTGCCAGTGGCCTTACCAATCAGCCCCAGCATTTT.

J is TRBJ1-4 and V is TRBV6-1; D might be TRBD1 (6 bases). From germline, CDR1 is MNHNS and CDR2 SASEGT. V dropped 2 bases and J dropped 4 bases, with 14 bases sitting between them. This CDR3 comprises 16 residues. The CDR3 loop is CASSEHMDSLNEKLFF. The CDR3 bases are TGTGCCAGCAGTGAACATATGGACAGCCTTAATGAAAAACTGTTTTTT.

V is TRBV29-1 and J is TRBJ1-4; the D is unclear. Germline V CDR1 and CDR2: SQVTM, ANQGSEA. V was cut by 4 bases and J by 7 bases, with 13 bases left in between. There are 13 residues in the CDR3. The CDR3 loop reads CSVATGETEKLFF. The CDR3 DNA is TGCAGCGTTGCCACCGGGGAGACTGAAAAACTGTTTTTT. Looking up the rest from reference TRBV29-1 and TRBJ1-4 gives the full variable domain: SAVISQKPSRDICQRGTSLTIQCQVDSQVTMMFWYRQQPGQSLTLIATANQGSEATYESGFVIDKFPISRPNLTFSTLTVSNMSPEDSSIYLCSVATGETEKLFFGSGTQLSVL.

The CDR3 spells CASSEVRGSGELFF. Here the CDR3 DNA reads TGTGCCAGCAGTGAAGTTAGGGGGTCCGGGGAGCTGTTTTTT. V and J are TRBV6-1 and TRBJ2-2; D perhaps matches TRBD1 (6 bases). Germline CDR1 is MNHNS and CDR2 is SASEGT. Between the trimmed V and J ends, which lost 1 base and 6 bases, there was a span of 9 bases. CDR3 length: 14 amino acids.

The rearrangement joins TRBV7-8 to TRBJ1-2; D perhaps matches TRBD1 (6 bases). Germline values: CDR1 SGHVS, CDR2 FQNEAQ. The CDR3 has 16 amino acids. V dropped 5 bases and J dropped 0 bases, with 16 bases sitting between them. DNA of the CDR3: TGTGCCAGCAGCCAACAGGGTTCTTTAGCTAACTATGGCTACACCTTC. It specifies CASSQQGSLANYGYTF.

CDR3 amino acids: CASSIEGTGDEAFF. The CDR3 DNA reads as TGTGCCAGTAGTATAGAGGGGACAGGGGATGAAGCTTTCTTT. V and J are TRBV19 and TRBJ1-1; TRBD1 agrees at 10 bases. The CDR3 sequence is 14 residues long. Germline values: CDR1 LNHDA, CDR2 SQIVND (reference sequence). The J segment lost 7 bases and the V segment lost 0 bases, leaving 2 bases of the junction unmatched.

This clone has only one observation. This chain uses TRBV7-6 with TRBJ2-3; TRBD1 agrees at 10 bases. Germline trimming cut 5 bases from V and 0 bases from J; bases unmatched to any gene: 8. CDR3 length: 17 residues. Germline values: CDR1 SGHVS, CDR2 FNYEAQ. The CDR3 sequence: CASSPRTGGASTDTQYF. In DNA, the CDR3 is TGTGCCAGCAGCCCCCGGACAGGGGGAGCTAGCACAGATACGCAGTATTTT.

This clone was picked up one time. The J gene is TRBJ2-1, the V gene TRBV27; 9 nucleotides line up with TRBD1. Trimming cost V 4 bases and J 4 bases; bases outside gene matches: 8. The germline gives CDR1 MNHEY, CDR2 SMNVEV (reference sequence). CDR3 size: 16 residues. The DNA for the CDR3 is TGTGCCAGCAGTTCGGTTCCGGGACAGGGTTACAATGAGCAGTTCTTC. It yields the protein CASSSVPGQGYNEQFF.